The rows below give T cell receptor beta chains drawn from one sample of a study of shared clonotypes between healthy human individuals. Sequencing was performed with immunoSEQ multiplex PCR; in TCRdb, only in-frame clones are kept and a portion is missing. The table has approximately 530,000 clones, approximately 94% seen once; the top ten hold approximately 0.06%. The sample comprised naive CD4+ T cells sorted from blood. All receptors derive from a woman aged 30 to 39 in good health. CDR3s include the opening cysteine and the closing phenylalanine or tryptophan. Fields, in order: clone size, D gene, V gene, J gene, CDR3 DNA, CDR3 protein. D genes are given only for firm matches. The size entry is marked missing in some rows and otherwise reads once, few, many or a size class.

clone_size: -
d_call: -
v_call: TRBV6-5
j_call: TRBJ2-3
cdr3_nt: TGTGCCAGCAGCCCCTCGGCGGTCCGCACAGATACGCAGTATTTT
cdr3_aa: CASSPSAVRTDTQYF

clone_size: -
d_call: TRBD1
v_call: TRBV19
j_call: TRBJ1-1
cdr3_nt: TGTGCCAGTAGTATATCAGGGGGCCGGGGCACTGAAGCTTTCTTT
cdr3_aa: CASSISGGRGTEAFF

clone_size: few
d_call: TRBD1
v_call: TRBV10-1
j_call: TRBJ1-1
cdr3_nt: TGCGCCAGCAGTGAACAGGGGGTCTCTGAAGCTTTCTTT
cdr3_aa: CASSEQGVSEAFF

clone_size: once
d_call: -
v_call: TRBV28
j_call: TRBJ2-7
cdr3_nt: TGTGCCAGCAGATTATCCTCTATCCCGGGACGCAGGGCGGTAGAGCAGTACTTC
cdr3_aa: CASRLSSIPGRRAVEQYF

clone_size: -
d_call: -
v_call: TRBV14
j_call: TRBJ2-5
cdr3_nt: TGTGCCAGCAGACCCACTGGGGGGGAGACCCAGTACTTC
cdr3_aa: CASRPTGGETQYF

clone_size: -
d_call: -
v_call: TRBV28
j_call: TRBJ1-1
cdr3_nt: TGTGCCAGCAGTTTACCAAGACCGAACACTGAAGCTTTCTTT
cdr3_aa: CASSLPRPNTEAFF

clone_size: -
d_call: -
v_call: TRBV29-1
j_call: TRBJ2-3
cdr3_nt: TGCAGCCACAATGGGAGGGGGCGAACAGATACGCAGTATTTT
cdr3_aa: CSHNGRGRTDTQYF

clone_size: -
d_call: -
v_call: TRBV7-9
j_call: TRBJ1-2
cdr3_nt: TGTGCCAGCAGCCCGAGGGCGGGACCCTTAGCGGATGGCTACACCTTC
cdr3_aa: CASSPRAGPLADGYTF

clone_size: -
d_call: -
v_call: TRBV4-2
j_call: TRBJ2-2
cdr3_nt: TGTGCCAGCAGCCGCGAGCCGGGAGAACCCCTAAAGAACACCGGGGAGCTGTTTTTT
cdr3_aa: CASSREPGEPLKNTGELFF

clone_size: -
d_call: TRBD2
v_call: TRBV28
j_call: TRBJ2-1
cdr3_nt: TGTGCCAGCAGGCTCCTAGGACTAGCGGGATACTACAATGAGCAGTTCTTC
cdr3_aa: CASRLLGLAGYYNEQFF

clone_size: -
d_call: TRBD2
v_call: TRBV5-1
j_call: TRBJ2-3
cdr3_nt: TGCGCCAGCAGCTTGGGAGCGGGGACAGATACGCAGTATTTT
cdr3_aa: CASSLGAGTDTQYF

clone_size: -
d_call: -
v_call: TRBV11-2
j_call: TRBJ1-2
cdr3_nt: TGTGCCAGCAGCTTAGTGCAACGTGGTGGCTACACCTTC
cdr3_aa: CASSLVQRGGYTF

clone_size: -
d_call: -
v_call: TRBV6-1
j_call: TRBJ1-1
cdr3_nt: TGTGCCAGCAGTGAAGCCCTAGGACCGAGAAGGTACACTGAAGCTTTCTTT
cdr3_aa: CASSEALGPRRYTEAFF

clone_size: -
d_call: -
v_call: TRBV7-3
j_call: TRBJ1-2
cdr3_nt: TGTGCCAGCAGCTCAAATTCGGCCGGGGGGAACTATGGCTACACCTTC
cdr3_aa: CASSSNSAGGNYGYTF

clone_size: -
d_call: -
v_call: TRBV19
j_call: TRBJ2-2
cdr3_nt: TGTGCCAGTGACCCCACGAACACCGGGGAGCTGTTTTTT
cdr3_aa: CASDPTNTGELFF

clone_size: once
d_call: -
v_call: TRBV30
j_call: TRBJ2-7
cdr3_nt: TGTGCCTGGAGGTTCCGAGCGTTCGAATACGAGCAGTACTTC
cdr3_aa: CAWRFRAFEYEQYF

clone_size: -
d_call: TRBD2
v_call: TRBV4-1
j_call: TRBJ2-2
cdr3_nt: TGCGCCAGCAGCCAAGCCCGGGGGGGCACCGGGGAGCTGTTTTTT
cdr3_aa: CASSQARGGTGELFF

clone_size: -
d_call: -
v_call: TRBV5-6
j_call: TRBJ1-6
cdr3_nt: TGTGCCAGCAGCTTTCAAGGTCTTTCATTTCCCCTCCACTTT
cdr3_aa: CASSFQGLSFPLHF

clone_size: -
d_call: -
v_call: TRBV28
j_call: TRBJ1-4
cdr3_nt: TGTGCCAGCAGTTTATACCCCAGGATCGACGGGGGCGGGGAAAAACTGTTTTTT
cdr3_aa: CASSLYPRIDGGGEKLFF

clone_size: -
d_call: -
v_call: TRBV6-5
j_call: TRBJ1-1
cdr3_nt: TGTGCCAGCAGTTATTCACGAAAAAGGGTTGAAGCTTTCTTT
cdr3_aa: CASSYSRKRVEAFF

clone_size: -
d_call: -
v_call: TRBV25-1
j_call: TRBJ1-2
cdr3_nt: TGTGCCAGCAGTGAAGGTCTAGGCTACACCTTC
cdr3_aa: CASSEGLGYTF

clone_size: -
d_call: -
v_call: TRBV12-2
j_call: TRBJ2-5
cdr3_nt: TGTGCAAGTCGCTTAGGAGAGAGGGGTAGGGGGTCCCGGGAGACCCAGTACTTC
cdr3_aa: CASRLGERGRGSRETQYF

clone_size: -
d_call: -
v_call: TRBV7-9
j_call: TRBJ1-2
cdr3_nt: TGTGCCAGCAGCCTCGGGGAGTGGGCTAACTATGGCTACACCTTC
cdr3_aa: CASSLGEWANYGYTF

clone_size: -
d_call: -
v_call: TRBV6-5
j_call: TRBJ2-7
cdr3_nt: TGTGCCAGCAGTTCGGACCCCACGGACGAGCAGTACTTC
cdr3_aa: CASSSDPTDEQYF

clone_size: -
d_call: TRBD1
v_call: TRBV18
j_call: TRBJ2-7
cdr3_nt: TGTGCCAGCTCACCGACAGGGGACGAGCAGTACTTC
cdr3_aa: CASSPTGDEQYF

clone_size: -
d_call: -
v_call: TRBV7-9
j_call: TRBJ2-7
cdr3_nt: TGTGCCAGCAGCTTAGCTAGCTCCTACGAGCAGTACTTC
cdr3_aa: CASSLASSYEQYF

clone_size: -
d_call: -
v_call: TRBV28
j_call: TRBJ1-5
cdr3_nt: TGTGCCAGCAGCACGGGGACACGGGTGGCGGGTCAGCCCCAGCATTTT
cdr3_aa: CASSTGTRVAGQPQHF

clone_size: -
d_call: TRBD2
v_call: TRBV4-1
j_call: TRBJ2-4
cdr3_nt: TGCGCCAGCAGCCAAGTACTAGCGGGGATCAGCAAAAACATTCAGTACTTC
cdr3_aa: CASSQVLAGISKNIQYF

clone_size: -
d_call: TRBD1
v_call: TRBV9
j_call: TRBJ2-3
cdr3_nt: TGTGCCAGCAGCTTCTCAGGGGGCCTAACCACCACAGATACGCAGTATTTT
cdr3_aa: CASSFSGGLTTTDTQYF

clone_size: -
d_call: -
v_call: TRBV21-1
j_call: TRBJ2-7
cdr3_nt: TGTGCCAGCAGCTACTCTCCAGGGCGGGCAAGCTCCTACGAGCAGTACTTC
cdr3_aa: CASSYSPGRASSYEQYF

clone_size: -
d_call: -
v_call: TRBV6-6
j_call: TRBJ1-2
cdr3_nt: TGTGCCAGCAGGAATCCGGGACAATCGGACACCTTC
cdr3_aa: CASRNPGQSDTF

clone_size: -
d_call: TRBD1
v_call: TRBV7-9
j_call: TRBJ1-2
cdr3_nt: TGTGCCAGCAGCACCGGGACAGGGGATGGCTACACCTTC
cdr3_aa: CASSTGTGDGYTF

clone_size: -
d_call: -
v_call: TRBV5-1
j_call: TRBJ1-5
cdr3_nt: TGCGCCAGCAGCTTGGTGGCAGGCCCAGGTCAGCCCCAGCATTTT
cdr3_aa: CASSLVAGPGQPQHF

clone_size: -
d_call: -
v_call: TRBV28
j_call: TRBJ1-3
cdr3_nt: TGTGCCAGCAGTCCGGGAAACACCATATATTTT
cdr3_aa: CASSPGNTIYF

clone_size: -
d_call: -
v_call: TRBV6-5
j_call: TRBJ2-3
cdr3_nt: TGTGCCACCAGACTAGTGAGGGGCACAGATACGCAGTATTTT
cdr3_aa: CATRLVRGTDTQYF

clone_size: -
d_call: TRBD2
v_call: TRBV7-9
j_call: TRBJ2-7
cdr3_nt: TGTGCCAGCAGCTCCTGGACTAGCGGGAGGCAGTCCTACGAGCAGTACTTC
cdr3_aa: CASSSWTSGRQSYEQYF

clone_size: -
d_call: TRBD2
v_call: TRBV6-1
j_call: TRBJ2-7
cdr3_nt: TGTGCCAGCAGGATAGCGGGAGGTAGCGAGCAGTACTTC
cdr3_aa: CASRIAGGSEQYF

clone_size: -
d_call: TRBD1
v_call: TRBV6-6
j_call: TRBJ1-2
cdr3_nt: TGTGCCAGCAGGTCAGACAGGGTTGGCTACACCTTC
cdr3_aa: CASRSDRVGYTF

clone_size: once
d_call: -
v_call: TRBV21-1
j_call: TRBJ2-6
cdr3_nt: TGTGCCATCAAAAGGGGCGAAAGCTGGGCCAACGTCCTGACTTTC
cdr3_aa: CAIKRGESWANVLTF

clone_size: once
d_call: TRBD1
v_call: TRBV7-2
j_call: TRBJ1-2
cdr3_nt: TGTGCCCACAAACCCTCGACAGGGGATGACGGCTACACCTTC
cdr3_aa: CAHKPSTGDDGYTF

clone_size: -
d_call: -
v_call: TRBV5-4
j_call: TRBJ1-2
cdr3_nt: TGTGCCAGCAGCTTGGGGGGGGTCTATGGCTACACCTTC
cdr3_aa: CASSLGGVYGYTF